This is a list of T cell receptor beta chains from one sample in a study of T cell responses to AZD1222 COVID-19 vaccine. Profiling relied on immunoSEQ multiplex PCR, and the TCRdb table lists in-frame clones only, not all of them. The table lists about 180,000 clones, 90% of them singletons. The sample here was peripheral blood, taken on day 0 of AZD1222 vaccination. These receptor sequences come from an adult in good health. Both conserved end residues are part of each CDR3. The D gene is left open where the match is weak. Where a row states a size, it is once, few, many or the class of an expanded clone; other rows omit it.

J	length	D	size	V	CDR3	DNA
TRBJ1-2	13	-	-	TRBV4-3	CASSQGRGDGYTF	TGCGCCAGCAGCCAAGGCCGGGGGGATGGCTACACCTTC
TRBJ1-1	13	-	-	TRBV6-5	CASSLEMNTEAFF	TGTGCCAGCAGTTTGGAGATGAACACTGAAGCTTTCTTT
TRBJ1-2	13	TRBD1	-	TRBV6-2/TRBV6-3	CASSYSTGLGYTF	TGTGCCAGCAGTTACTCGACAGGGTTAGGCTACACCTTC
TRBJ2-5	14	-	-	TRBV2	CASSGVEPQETQYF	TGTGCCAGCAGCGGTGTAGAGCCCCAAGAGACCCAGTACTTC
TRBJ2-3	14	-	-	TRBV7-2	CASSLGGGLDTQYF	TGTGCCAGCAGCTTAGGTGGGGGACTAGATACGCAGTATTTT
TRBJ2-1	15	-	-	TRBV7-3	CASSPPGFTYNEQFF	TGTGCCAGCAGCCCCCCGGGGTTCACCTACAATGAGCAGTTCTTC
TRBJ2-7	14	-	-	TRBV29-1	CSFTTGGSLGEQYF	TGCAGCTTCACTACTGGGGGCTCCCTGGGCGAGCAGTACTTC
TRBJ1-1	17	TRBD1	-	TRBV14	CASSRTGGEDMNTEAFF	TGTGCCAGCAGCCGGACAGGGGGCGAAGACATGAACACTGAAGCTTTCTTT
TRBJ1-1	18	TRBD1	-	TRBV11-2	CASRQIPGTGSMNTEAFF	TGTGCCAGCAGGCAGATCCCCGGGACAGGGTCGATGAACACTGAAGCTTTCTTT
TRBJ2-7	12	-	-	TRBV20-1	CSASLDGYEQYF	TGCAGTGCTAGTCTGGACGGCTACGAGCAGTACTTC
TRBJ2-1	17	TRBD2	-	TRBV4-2	CASSQNSGTSGGNEQFF	TGTGCCAGCAGCCAAAACTCCGGGACTAGCGGGGGGAATGAGCAGTTCTTC
TRBJ2-4	14	-	-	TRBV24-1	CATSDPAWGDIQYF	TGTGCCACCAGTGACCCTGCGTGGGGGGACATTCAGTACTTC
TRBJ2-3	17	TRBD2	-	TRBV4-3	CASSQEAGLAGPDTQYF	TGCGCCAGCAGCCAAGAGGCGGGGCTAGCGGGGCCGGATACGCAGTATTTT
TRBJ1-6	14	-	few	TRBV30	CAWSADQGNSPLHF	TGTGCCTGGAGTGCCGACCAAGGGAATTCACCCCTCCACTTT
TRBJ2-1	14	TRBD1	-	TRBV11-1	CASSRDRAHNEQFF	TGTGCCAGCAGCAGGGACAGGGCCCACAATGAGCAGTTCTTC
TRBJ1-4	14	TRBD1	-	TRBV9	CASSAGTDLEKLFF	TGTGCCAGCAGCGCAGGGACAGACCTTGAAAAACTGTTTTTT
TRBJ2-5	15	TRBD2	-	TRBV6-4	CASRGTSGAPETQYF	TGTGCCAGCAGAGGGACTAGCGGGGCGCCCGAGACCCAGTACTTC
TRBJ2-7	15	-	-	TRBV4-2	CASSHGGLSSYEQYF	TGTGCCAGCAGCCACGGAGGGTTAAGCTCCTACGAGCAGTACTTC